What follows is one T cell receptor (beta chain) and its context. Its specific antigen is unknown. One base away there is no much larger clone; base qualities are not given. This sample is part of a study of T cell responses to AZD1222 COVID-19 vaccine (dated by TCRdb to the early 2020s). Regarding the research as a whole: AZD1222 recipients whose second dose came at about 4 weeks and those whose second dose came at about 12 weeks were combined into one group, since spike-specific TCR depth and breadth did not differ between the two schedules. A total of around 240 trial participants underwent TCR sequencing, of whom about 210 had received two doses of AZD1222 and roughly 26 had received two doses of the MenACWY control vaccine. Trial participants were enrolled by age into subgroups of 18-55, 56-69 and 70-plus years, and approximately 150, 30 and 60 TCR-sequenced participants, respectively, were included in these subgroups. Here is what the overall study found, with its caveats: Only five to seven AZD1222 recipients were SARS-CoV-2 seropositive at baseline, limiting conclusions about previously exposed vaccinees. Reportedly, close to half of the unique spike-specific TCRs recognized epitopes lying outside the regions that are mutated in the B.1.351 and B.1.1.7 variants. Vaccine-associated CD4 TCRs spanned the whole spike protein, with dominant responses in regions 160-218 and 743-854. Participants were mostly white British, with more females than males. The authors suggested clonal diversity may have been underestimated. In the small 56-69-year group, the increase in depth fell short of significance, most likely because of low power. After two AZD1222 doses, spike-specific TCR breadth and depth were significantly higher than at day 0 and than in MenACWY recipients. Because no samples from the day 14 peak response were available, repertoires could be characterized only after the peak T cell response.

Interpreted using the paper, the time point label stands for: baseline before first vaccination. The vaccinee samples were drawn from two UK trials, COV001 and COV002, one of which was a single-blind randomized controlled phase 2/3 trial testing AZD1222 (ChAdOx1 nCoV-19) in healthy adults. Trial participant PBMC samples were collected at day 0 and day 28 after the second dose for TCRbeta chain sequencing. As encoded in the germline V gene (reference sequence), CDR1 is LNHDA while CDR2 is SQIVND. There are 13 amino acids in the CDR3, from cysteine to phenylalanine inclusive. Of the read, only the CDR3 DNA is kept; its 39 bases are in frame from base 1. The germline V and J ends show losses of 8 bases and 2 bases respectively, and no gene match explains 5 bases of the junction. The CDR3 regions of human TCRbeta chains were analyzed by immunosequencing. Regarding the original processing steps: TCRs in the repertoires were compared against a reference library of SARS-CoV-2-specific TCRs that had been generated with the MIRA antigen-specificity platform. Breadth was defined as the fraction of unique TCRs that were SARS-CoV-2-associated, and depth was defined as the fraction of total T cells that were SARS-CoV-2-associated. Using the MIRA data, every spike-specific TCR was mapped to the spike region that the TCR reacted to and assigned to either a CD4 or a CD8 class. Log10-transformed breadth and depth values were compared by one-way ANOVA with Sidak's multiple comparisons tests. This immuneACCESS table, as held by TCRdb, lists in-frame sequences with V and J called but not all clones. Of the missing ones, under half trace to an unresolved V gene in checked studies; the others have no known cause. Clone size and V and J calls were adopted from that table, with D and trimming inferred from the DNA. Counted in this sample were 120,000 or so clones; roughly nine tenths of them appeared once. The top ten constitute 1.7% of the sample.

The chain is encoded by TRBV19 joined to TRBJ1-1; 7 junctional bases match TRBD1. Sequencing was performed on peripheral blood, taken on day 0 of AZD1222 vaccination. The sequence was obtained from an adult in good health. This receptor carries the CDR3 CASRGTDNTEAFF. The nucleotides are TGTGCCAGTCGCGGGACAGATAACACTGAAGCTTTCTTT.